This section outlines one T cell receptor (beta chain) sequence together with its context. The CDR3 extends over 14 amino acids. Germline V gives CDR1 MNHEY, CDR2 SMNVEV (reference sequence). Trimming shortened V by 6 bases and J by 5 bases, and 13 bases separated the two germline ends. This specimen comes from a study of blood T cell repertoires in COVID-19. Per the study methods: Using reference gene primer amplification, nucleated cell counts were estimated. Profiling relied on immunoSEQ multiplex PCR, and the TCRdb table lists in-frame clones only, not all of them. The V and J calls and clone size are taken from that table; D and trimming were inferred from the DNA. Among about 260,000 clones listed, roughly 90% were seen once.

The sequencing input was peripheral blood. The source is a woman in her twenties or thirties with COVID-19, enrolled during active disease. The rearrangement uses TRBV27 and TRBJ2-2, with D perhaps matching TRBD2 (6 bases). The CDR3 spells CASSLRGETGELFF. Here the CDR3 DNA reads TGTGCCAGCAGCTTGCGGGGAGAAACCGGGGAGCTGTTTTTT.